This T cell receptor beta chain was observed in a study of beta chain features in type 1 diabetes. Study-wide context: Healthy donors resembled patients in age, gender and cell yields. Study observations and caveats: In patients and controls equally, PCR might favor templates that are shorter. TCRB CDR3 length was moderately but significantly reduced in all four CD4+ subsets of Type 1 diabetes patients.

Every donor provided one heparinised blood draw, which averaged around 110 mL. Every bit of the isolated RNA underwent reverse transcription, so sequencing read expressed TCRB transcripts. Naive, central memory and regulatory T cell samples yielded some 3.9 million reads on average. Assay used: immunoSEQ multiplex PCR; TCRdb lists only in-frame clones, some missing. The sample lists about 740,000 clones; about an eighth were seen once. The germline V and J ends were trimmed by 5 bases and 4 bases, with 11 bases remaining between them. This CDR3 region has 12 residues. CDR1 is GTSNPN, CDR2 SVGIG, per germline (reference sequence). This clone was picked up a small number of times. The target antigen is unknown.

Sequencing was carried out using naive CD4+ T cells from blood. The J gene is TRBJ1-1, the V gene TRBV30; a possible D gene is TRBD1 (6 bases). The receptor's source is a man younger than 30 with type 1 diabetes. CDR3 residues: CAWFTGTTEAFF. The DNA for the CDR3 is TGTGCCTGGTTCACAGGGACCACTGAAGCTTTCTTT.